The rows below give T cell receptor beta chains drawn from one sample of a study of pediatric ulcerative colitis. Some clones are missing from TCRdb's copy, which holds only in-frame ones; the method was immunoSEQ multiplex PCR. The sample holds 40,000 to 60,000 clones, 78% seen once. Source material: gut tissue. These receptor sequences come from a girl aged 10-17 years with moderate ulcerative colitis. CDR3s include the opening cysteine and the closing phenylalanine or tryptophan. Fields, in order: V gene, clone size, D gene, J gene, CDR3 DNA, CDR3 protein. D genes are given only for firm matches. The listing skips clone size in some rows; elsewhere it reads once, few, many or a size class.

TRBV28	once	-	TRBJ1-2	TGTGCCAGCAGTTTGGTTCGCCCGGGGACGGACTATGGCTACACCTTC	CASSLVRPGTDYGYTF
TRBV6-5	once	-	TRBJ1-6	TGTGCCAGCGGGTCCCTCGCGGGGTATTCACCCCTCCACTTT	CASGSLAGYSPLHF
TRBV5-6	-	TRBD2	TRBJ2-2	TGTGCCAGCAGCTTTGGACTAGCGGTGACCGGGGAGCTGTTTTTT	CASSFGLAVTGELFF
TRBV7-3	-	-	TRBJ2-2	TGTGCCAGCAGCTTAGGAACCGGGGAGCTGTTTTTT	CASSLGTGELFF
TRBV19	-	TRBD2	TRBJ2-3	TGTGCCAGTAGTAGCACTAGCGGGTGGCAAACAGATACGCAGTATTTT	CASSSTSGWQTDTQYF
TRBV6-6	once	-	TRBJ1-2	TGTGCCAGCAGTTACGACAGCAACTATGGCTACACCTTC	CASSYDSNYGYTF
TRBV28	-	-	TRBJ1-1	TGTGCCAGCCTAGGTCCCCCGCTACAGGGGAACACTGAAGCTTTCTTT	CASLGPPLQGNTEAFF
TRBV27	-	-	TRBJ2-7	TGTGCCAGCAGTTCTGGGGGGTCCTACGAGCAGTACTTC	CASSSGGSYEQYF
TRBV7-9	few	-	TRBJ1-5	TGTGCCAGCAGCCTGGGAGATCAGCCCCAGCATTTT	CASSLGDQPQHF
TRBV5-4	-	-	TRBJ1-2	TGTGCCAGCAGCCCCGAGCCGACTAACTATGGCTACACCTTC	CASSPEPTNYGYTF
TRBV11-2	-	-	TRBJ1-4	TGTGCCAGCAGCTTAGAGGTCGGACCTAATGAAAAACTGTTTTTT	CASSLEVGPNEKLFF
TRBV6-5	-	TRBD2	TRBJ2-1	TGTGCCAGCAGTGGTAGCGGGGCATACAATGAGCAGTTCTTC	CASSGSGAYNEQFF
TRBV5-1	once	-	TRBJ2-7	TGCGCCAGCAGCTGGAGGGGGGCTAGGTCCTACGAGCAGTACTTC	CASSWRGARSYEQYF
TRBV11-2	-	-	TRBJ2-2	TGTGCCAGCAGCTCAGGGGGGGTATACACCGGGGAGCTGTTTTTT	CASSSGGVYTGELFF
TRBV11-2	-	-	TRBJ1-2	TGTGCCAGCAGCTTCAACTTACAGGGCTATGGCTACACCTTC	CASSFNLQGYGYTF
TRBV7-2	-	-	TRBJ1-2	TGTGCCAGCAGCACACAGGGATCTGGCTACACCTTC	CASSTQGSGYTF
TRBV5-1	-	TRBD1	TRBJ2-5	TGCGCCAGCAGCTGGACACCGGGACAGGGTCAAGAGACCCAGTACTTC	CASSWTPGQGQETQYF
TRBV30	-	-	TRBJ1-2	TGTGCCTGGAGTGAAGGACTCGGAGGCTACACCTTC	CAWSEGLGGYTF
TRBV9	-	TRBD1	TRBJ2-2	TGTGCCAGCAGCGTGGTGGGACAGGGAGGCACCGGGGAGCTGTTTTTT	CASSVVGQGGTGELFF
TRBV14	-	TRBD1	TRBJ2-7	TGTGCCAGCAGCCAAGCCCTCGGGACAGGGGTAAAGCAGTACTTC	CASSQALGTGVKQYF
TRBV18	once	-	TRBJ1-1	TGTGCCAGCTCACCATTAATCCGTTCAGGCACTGAAGCTTTCTTT	CASSPLIRSGTEAFF
TRBV7-9	-	-	TRBJ2-7	TGTGCCAGCAGCTCCAGGGGGGGACAGCAAAACTCCTACGAGCAGTACTTC	CASSSRGGQQNSYEQYF
TRBV6-4	-	-	TRBJ1-5	TGTGCCAGCAGTGGCCCGGGGGGCAGCAGGGAGCGTAGCAATCAGCCCCAGCATTTT	CASSGPGGSRERSNQPQHF
TRBV11-2	-	TRBD1	TRBJ1-2	TGTGCCAGCAGCTTATTGGTGTCAGGGGGGGCGAACTATGGCTACACCTTC	CASSLLVSGGANYGYTF
TRBV18	-	-	TRBJ2-5	TGTGCCAGCTCACTGGGGGCCGGTGAAGAGACCCAGTACTTC	CASSLGAGEETQYF
TRBV10-3	few	-	TRBJ1-4	TGTGCCATCAGTGACAGTGCCGGGGATGAAAAACTGTTTTTT	CAISDSAGDEKLFF
TRBV29-1	-	TRBD1	TRBJ1-1	TGCAGCGTTCCTACAGGGGGTGTTGAAGCTTTCTTT	CSVPTGGVEAFF
TRBV20-1	once	-	TRBJ1-4	TGCAGTGCTAGAGATCGGGAAAAACTGTTTTTT	CSARDREKLFF
TRBV25-1	-	TRBD1	TRBJ1-3	TGTGCCAGCAGTGAAACAGGGGGCTTCTCTGGAAACACCATATATTTT	CASSETGGFSGNTIYF
TRBV5-5	-	TRBD1	TRBJ1-2	TGTGCCAGCAGCCTATGGGGACAGGGGGCGAACTATGGCTACACCTTC	CASSLWGQGANYGYTF
TRBV9	-	-	TRBJ1-1	TGTGCCAGCAGCGTAGCAGGGGACCCGAACACTGAAGCTTTCTTT	CASSVAGDPNTEAFF
TRBV30	-	-	TRBJ1-2	TGTGCCTGGGGGGGATGGAGTGACTATGGCTACACCTTC	CAWGGWSDYGYTF
TRBV28	-	-	TRBJ2-7	TGTGCCAGCAGTTTTGGGGGGAGGCGGCCCTACGAGCAGTACTTC	CASSFGGRRPYEQYF
TRBV11-2	once	-	TRBJ1-1	TGTGCCAGCAGCCCTGGGGACACTGAAGCTTTCTTT	CASSPGDTEAFF
TRBV5-1	-	-	TRBJ2-5	TGCGCCAGCAGTTCTAGGACAGAAGAGACCCAGTACTTC	CASSSRTEETQYF
TRBV19	few	-	TRBJ1-1	TGTGCCAGTAGTATAGGGGCGGGTGCGCACACTGAAGCTTTCTTT	CASSIGAGAHTEAFF
TRBV7-9	-	-	TRBJ2-7	TGTGCCAGCACCCCAGGGAGCTCCTACGAGCAGTACTTC	CASTPGSSYEQYF
TRBV2	-	-	TRBJ2-1	TGTGCCAGCAGTGGAGGAATAGCTGCCTACAATGAGCAGTTCTTC	CASSGGIAAYNEQFF
TRBV10-3	few	-	TRBJ2-2	TGTGCCATCAGTGTTGCCAGGTTATCCGGGGAGCTGTTTTTT	CAISVARLSGELFF
TRBV4-3	few	-	TRBJ1-2	TGCGCCAGCAGCCAAGATAGAAACCTCCTCTATGGCTACACCTTC	CASSQDRNLLYGYTF
TRBV5-6	-	-	TRBJ2-7	TGTGCCAGCAGCTTTGTCGGCTCCTACGAGCAGTACTTC	CASSFVGSYEQYF
TRBV5-4	few	-	TRBJ1-2	TGTGCCAGCAGCTTGCGATCGGGGGATGGCTACACCTTC	CASSLRSGDGYTF
TRBV6-5	-	-	TRBJ1-2	TGTGCCAGCAGTGAAACTCCGTCTTATGGCTACACCTTC	CASSETPSYGYTF
TRBV30	-	-	TRBJ1-2	TGTGCCTGGGGATCGCTAATTGGCTACACCTTC	CAWGSLIGYTF
TRBV5-4	-	-	TRBJ1-1	TGCGCCAGCAGCCAACTACCAGGGACCGAAGCTTTCTTT	CASSQLPGTEAFF
TRBV5-1	-	-	TRBJ1-5	TGCGCCAGCAGCTTGGAGCCCCTGAATCAGCCCCAGCATTTT	CASSLEPLNQPQHF